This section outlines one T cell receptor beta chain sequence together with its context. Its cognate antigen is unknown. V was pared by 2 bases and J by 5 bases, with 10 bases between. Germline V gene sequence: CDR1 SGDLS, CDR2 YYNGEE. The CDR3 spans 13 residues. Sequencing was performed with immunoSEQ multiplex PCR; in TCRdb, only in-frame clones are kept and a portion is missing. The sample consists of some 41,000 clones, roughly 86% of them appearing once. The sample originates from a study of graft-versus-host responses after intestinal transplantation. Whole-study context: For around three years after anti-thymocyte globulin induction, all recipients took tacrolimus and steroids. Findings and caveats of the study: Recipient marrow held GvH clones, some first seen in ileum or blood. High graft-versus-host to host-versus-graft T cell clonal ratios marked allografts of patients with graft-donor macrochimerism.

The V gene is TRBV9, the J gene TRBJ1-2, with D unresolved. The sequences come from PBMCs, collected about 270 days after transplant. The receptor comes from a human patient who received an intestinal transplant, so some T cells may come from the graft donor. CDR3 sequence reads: CASSVSDDYGYTF. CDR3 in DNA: TGTGCCAGCAGCGTCTCAGATGATTATGGCTACACCTTC.